This T cell receptor beta chain was retrieved from a study of blood T cell repertoires in COVID-19. The overall study: PBMCs, B-cell-depleted T cells, or T cells were the source of the cDNA or gDNA that made up the material.

Germline loops: CDR1 ENHRY, CDR2 SYGVKD. This CDR3 spans 15 amino acids. J gave up 1 base and V 5 bases, and 6 bases lay outside the gene matches. Original methodology: Nucleated cell number was recorded as an estimate derived from reference gene primer amplification. Profiling relied on immunoSEQ multiplex PCR, and the TCRdb table lists in-frame clones only, not all of them. V, J and clone size reflect that table, while D and trimming were determined from the DNA. The data hold roughly 250,000 clones, with around four fifths observed a single time. This clonotype was obtained from a woman aged 40 to 50 with active or convalescent COVID-19. The rearrangement uses TRBV10-3 and TRBJ2-3; 7 nucleotides line up with TRBD1. The sequenced sample consisted of peripheral blood. CDR3 coding DNA: TGTGCCATCAGTAACAGGGGAGATGGCACAGATACGCAGTATTTT. Translated: CAISNRGDGTDTQYF.